Listed below are T cell receptor beta chains from one sample, sequenced in a study of identical twins. TCRdb recomputed calls from the 5' RACE reads with MiXCR, one row per CDR3 protein. The sample has about 520,000 distinct CDR3 sequences; around 20% are singletons. The same data also went into a second study, on T cells expressing NK-cell markers.

The sequencing input was CD4+ T cells sorted from blood. The receptor source for this set is a woman younger than 30 in good health. The CDR3 runs from the conserved cysteine through the conserved F or W. The D gene is left open where the match is weak. Clone size is given for some rows only: seen once, a few or many times, or a class if the clone is expanded.

clone_size: NA
j_call: TRBJ2-1
d_call: NA
v_call: TRBV7-6
cdr3_aa: CASSLAGTPYNEQFF
cdr3_nt: TGTGCCAGCAGCTTAGCGGGGACTCCTTACAATGAGCAGTTCTTC

clone_size: few
j_call: TRBJ2-3
d_call: TRBD2
v_call: TRBV7-2
cdr3_aa: CASSLVLLAGGTDTQYF
cdr3_nt: TGTGCCAGCAGCTTAGTGCTACTAGCGGGAGGCACAGATACGCAGTATTTT

clone_size: many
j_call: TRBJ1-1
d_call: NA
v_call: TRBV3-1
cdr3_aa: CASSLRSRNTEAFF
cdr3_nt: TGTGCCAGCAGCCTCCGGTCCCGGAACACTGAAGCTTTCTTT

clone_size: NA
j_call: TRBJ2-2
d_call: NA
v_call: TRBV7-2
cdr3_aa: CASSPDLRTGELFF
cdr3_nt: TGTGCCAGCAGCCCAGACCTTCGAACCGGGGAGCTGTTTTTT

clone_size: NA
j_call: TRBJ2-3
d_call: TRBD1
v_call: TRBV20-1
cdr3_aa: CSATGQYPDTQYF
cdr3_nt: TGCAGTGCCACGGGACAGTACCCGGATACGCAGTATTTT

clone_size: NA
j_call: TRBJ2-5
d_call: NA
v_call: TRBV5-4
cdr3_aa: CASSFNGETQYF
cdr3_nt: TGTGCCAGCAGCTTTAATGGGGAGACCCAGTACTTC

clone_size: NA
j_call: TRBJ2-5
d_call: NA
v_call: TRBV5-6
cdr3_aa: CASTIEPGGETQYF
cdr3_nt: TGTGCCAGCACCATAGAACCCGGTGGAGAGACCCAGTACTTC

clone_size: NA
j_call: TRBJ2-7
d_call: TRBD2
v_call: TRBV6-5
cdr3_aa: CASNPSGGIRTYEQYF
cdr3_nt: TGTGCCAGCAACCCAAGCGGGGGGATACGGACCTACGAGCAGTACTTC

clone_size: few
j_call: TRBJ2-3
d_call: NA
v_call: TRBV5-6
cdr3_aa: CASTRGTSTDTQYF
cdr3_nt: TGTGCCAGTACTCGGGGTACCAGCACAGATACGCAGTATTTT

clone_size: few
j_call: TRBJ2-1
d_call: TRBD2
v_call: TRBV20-1
cdr3_aa: CSARDGRGSDEQFF
cdr3_nt: TGCAGTGCTAGAGACGGGAGGGGGTCTGATGAGCAGTTCTTC

clone_size: many
j_call: TRBJ2-3
d_call: NA
v_call: TRBV6-1
cdr3_aa: CASSWTDTQYF
cdr3_nt: TGTGCCAGCAGTTGGACAGATACGCAGTATTTT

clone_size: few
j_call: TRBJ1-2
d_call: NA
v_call: TRBV9
cdr3_aa: CASSPRTNYGYTF
cdr3_nt: TGTGCCAGCAGCCCTCGGACGAACTATGGCTACACCTTC

clone_size: NA
j_call: TRBJ1-2
d_call: NA
v_call: TRBV27
cdr3_aa: CASSLSGRESGYTF
cdr3_nt: TGTGCCAGCAGTTTATCGGGCAGGGAATCGGGCTACACCTTC

clone_size: once
j_call: TRBJ2-1
d_call: NA
v_call: TRBV7-2
cdr3_aa: CASGTKQFF
cdr3_nt: TGTGCCAGCGGCACTAAGCAGTTCTTC

clone_size: NA
j_call: TRBJ1-1
d_call: NA
v_call: TRBV6-6
cdr3_aa: CASSSVDGQRAFF
cdr3_nt: TGTGCCAGCAGTTCCGTGGACGGCCAGAGAGCTTTCTTT

clone_size: few
j_call: TRBJ2-2
d_call: NA
v_call: TRBV7-2
cdr3_aa: CASSPPAGELFF
cdr3_nt: TGTGCCAGCAGCCCCCCGGCCGGGGAGCTGTTTTTT

clone_size: few
j_call: TRBJ2-2
d_call: NA
v_call: TRBV5-1
cdr3_aa: CASSFGQYTGELFF
cdr3_nt: TGCGCCAGCAGCTTTGGACAGTATACCGGGGAGCTGTTTTTT

clone_size: NA
j_call: TRBJ2-5
d_call: TRBD1
v_call: TRBV5-4
cdr3_aa: CASSLGQGMRETQYF
cdr3_nt: TGTGCCAGCAGCTTGGGACAGGGTATGCGAGAGACCCAGTACTTC

clone_size: NA
j_call: TRBJ1-2
d_call: NA
v_call: TRBV10-3
cdr3_aa: CAIRGSYGYTF
cdr3_nt: TGTGCCATACGGGGTAGCTATGGCTACACCTTC

clone_size: few
j_call: TRBJ2-4
d_call: TRBD1
v_call: TRBV28
cdr3_aa: CASSKPDRGLVKNIQYF
cdr3_nt: TGTGCCAGCAGTAAACCCGACAGGGGGCTGGTCAAAAACATTCAGTACTTC

clone_size: NA
j_call: TRBJ1-1
d_call: TRBD1
v_call: TRBV20-1
cdr3_aa: CSASSDRGTEAFF
cdr3_nt: TGCAGTGCTAGCAGCGACAGGGGCACTGAAGCTTTCTTT

clone_size: NA
j_call: TRBJ1-2
d_call: NA
v_call: TRBV12-3/TRBV12-4
cdr3_aa: CASSLNLYGYTF
cdr3_nt: TGTGCCAGCAGTTTAAATCTCTATGGCTACACCTTC

clone_size: many
j_call: TRBJ2-7
d_call: NA
v_call: TRBV18
cdr3_aa: CASSPGGYEQYF
cdr3_nt: TGTGCCAGCAGTCCCGGGGGCTACGAGCAGTACTTC

clone_size: few
j_call: TRBJ2-2
d_call: NA
v_call: TRBV5-1
cdr3_aa: CASMAGAPGELFF
cdr3_nt: TGCGCCAGCATGGCCGGAGCCCCCGGGGAGCTGTTTTTT

clone_size: few
j_call: TRBJ2-7
d_call: NA
v_call: TRBV20-1
cdr3_aa: CSAGPGQPSYEQYF
cdr3_nt: TGCAGTGCTGGGCCTGGACAGCCATCCTACGAGCAGTACTTC

clone_size: many
j_call: TRBJ2-1
d_call: TRBD2
v_call: TRBV7-3
cdr3_aa: CASSPIAGQGEQFF
cdr3_nt: TGTGCCAGCAGCCCAATAGCGGGGCAGGGTGAGCAGTTCTTC

clone_size: NA
j_call: TRBJ1-2
d_call: TRBD1
v_call: TRBV10-2
cdr3_aa: CASSKQGAFNYGYTF
cdr3_nt: TGCGCCAGCAGTAAACAGGGGGCGTTTAACTATGGCTACACCTTC

clone_size: NA
j_call: TRBJ2-6
d_call: NA
v_call: TRBV6-5
cdr3_aa: CASSYPRSGANVLTF
cdr3_nt: TGTGCCAGCAGTTACCCCCGCTCTGGGGCCAACGTCCTGACTTTC

clone_size: few
j_call: TRBJ1-1
d_call: NA
v_call: TRBV20-1
cdr3_aa: CSARRLEAFF
cdr3_nt: TGCAGTGCTAGGAGGTTAGAAGCTTTCTTT

clone_size: NA
j_call: TRBJ1-6
d_call: NA
v_call: TRBV4-3
cdr3_aa: CASSHSTYNSPLHF
cdr3_nt: TGCGCCAGCAGCCATTCTACCTATAATTCACCCCTCCACTTT

clone_size: NA
j_call: TRBJ1-1
d_call: NA
v_call: TRBV20-1
cdr3_aa: CSARAVVNTEAFF
cdr3_nt: TGCAGTGCTAGAGCAGTCGTGAACACTGAAGCTTTCTTT

clone_size: many
j_call: TRBJ2-1
d_call: NA
v_call: TRBV7-3
cdr3_aa: CASSLIPGASYNEQFF
cdr3_nt: TGTGCCAGCAGCTTAATCCCGGGAGCCTCCTACAATGAGCAGTTCTTC

clone_size: few
j_call: TRBJ1-2
d_call: NA
v_call: TRBV20-1
cdr3_aa: CSASGQYANYGYTF
cdr3_nt: TGCAGTGCTAGCGGGCAGTACGCTAACTATGGCTACACCTTC

clone_size: few
j_call: TRBJ2-1
d_call: NA
v_call: TRBV18
cdr3_aa: CASSPQESGEQFF
cdr3_nt: TGTGCCAGCTCACCCCAGGAGTCGGGAGAGCAGTTCTTC

clone_size: NA
j_call: TRBJ1-5
d_call: NA
v_call: TRBV12-3/TRBV12-4
cdr3_aa: CASSFEPGLGGNQPQHF
cdr3_nt: TGTGCCAGCAGTTTTGAACCAGGGCTGGGGGGCAATCAGCCCCAGCATTTT

clone_size: NA
j_call: TRBJ2-3
d_call: NA
v_call: TRBV7-2
cdr3_aa: CASSLGRQLGDTQYF
cdr3_nt: TGTGCCAGCAGCTTAGGAAGACAACTAGGCGATACGCAGTATTTT

clone_size: few
j_call: TRBJ2-2
d_call: NA
v_call: TRBV4-3
cdr3_aa: CASSHTSDGELFF
cdr3_nt: TGCGCCAGCAGCCATACCTCGGACGGGGAGCTGTTTTTT

clone_size: NA
j_call: TRBJ1-1
d_call: NA
v_call: TRBV12-3/TRBV12-4
cdr3_aa: CASRSTGFGTEAFF
cdr3_nt: TGTGCCAGCAGGAGCACAGGGTTTGGCACTGAAGCTTTCTTT

clone_size: once
j_call: TRBJ2-1
d_call: NA
v_call: TRBV5-1
cdr3_aa: CASSLDGVYNEQFF
cdr3_nt: TGCGCCAGCAGCTTGGACGGGGTTTACAATGAGCAGTTCTTC

clone_size: NA
j_call: TRBJ2-1
d_call: NA
v_call: TRBV3-1
cdr3_aa: CASSRGTNVQFF
cdr3_nt: TGTGCCAGCAGCCGAGGTACTAATGTGCAGTTCTTC

clone_size: few
j_call: TRBJ2-2
d_call: NA
v_call: TRBV3-1
cdr3_aa: CASHQGHTGELFF
cdr3_nt: TGTGCCAGCCACCAAGGGCACACCGGGGAGCTGTTTTTT